What follows are 20 T cell receptor beta chains derived from one specimen sequenced in a study of blood T cell repertoires in COVID-19. Generated by immunoSEQ multiplex PCR, the TCRdb table keeps only in-frame clones and is missing some. The table shows about 330,000 clones, with roughly 86% occurring only once. Source material: peripheral blood. The receptors here all came from a woman aged 50 to 60 with acute or convalescent COVID-19.

The chain combines TRBV6-5 with TRBJ1-1; a weak D match, TRBD1 (6 bases). Trimming left V 10 bases short and J 1 base short, with 13 bases between. The CDR3 is 13 amino acids. Germline CDR1 MNHEY, CDR2 SVGAGI. The chain's CDR3 is CATQTGGNTEAFF. Written as DNA, the CDR3 is TGTGCCACCCAGACAGGTGGGAACACTGAAGCTTTCTTT.

V usage is TRBV27 and J usage is TRBJ2-7; a weak D match, TRBD2 (6 bases). Deletions cut 6 bases from V and 4 bases from J, with 13 bases between. The CDR3 is made up of 13 amino acids. CDR1 is MNHEY, CDR2 SMNVEV, per germline (reference sequence). The CDR3 region has the DNA TGTGCCAGCAGGGAGGGGACCTTATACGAGCAGTACTTC. Its protein product is CASREGTLYEQYF.

The rearrangement uses TRBV6-5 and TRBJ2-7; TRBD1 matches at 7 bases. The trim removed 0 bases at V and 5 bases at J, leaving 4 bases unmatched. Germline V lookup: CDR1 MNHEY, CDR2 SVGAGI. CDR3 length: 14 amino acids. CDR3 sequence reads: CASSYSNRGNEQYF. CDR3 sequence (DNA): TGTGCCAGCAGTTACTCGAACAGGGGAAACGAGCAGTACTTC.

The chain employs TRBV27 and TRBJ2-1; D may be TRBD1 (5 bases). V gave up 5 bases and J gave up 3 bases, with 14 bases separating them. CDR1 and CDR2 (germline): MNHEY, SMNVEV (reference sequence). CDR3 length: 15 amino acids. This CDR3 reads CASSLTDQGYNEQFF. In DNA form, the CDR3 reads TGTGCCAGCAGTCTGACAGATCAGGGCTACAATGAGCAGTTCTTC.

The CDR3, as DNA: TGTGCCAGCAGTTCTACCAGACCGACTAGCGGGAGTTACGATGAGCAGTTCTTC. Amino acids: CASSSTRPTSGSYDEQFF. V is TRBV28 and J is TRBJ2-1; TRBD2 agrees at 12 bases. With 4 bases clipped from V and 8 bases from J, the junction kept 15 bases outside the gene matches. Germline-derived CDR1 and CDR2 are MDHEN and SYDVKM. There are 18 residues in the CDR3.

In its sample, this clone was seen a few times. The chain joins TRBV4-1 to TRBJ1-6; D is undetermined. The germline V gene encodes CDR1 MGHRA and CDR2 YSYEKL. The CDR3 extends over 16 amino acids. V lost 0 bases, J lost 10 bases, and 16 bases lay in between. The CDR3 bases are TGCGCCAGCAGCCAAGATCAATCGGGGATGGGATCACCCCTCCACTTT. It is translated as CASSQDQSGMGSPLHF.

This clone appeared once. The sample holds other DNA sequences that translate to the same CDR3. This chain links TRBV7-8 with TRBJ2-7; 7 bases line up with TRBD2. This CDR3 region has 14 residues. The trim removed 0 bases at V and 2 bases at J, leaving 1 base unmatched. In germline, CDR1 is SGHVS, CDR2 FQNEAQ. For the CDR3, the DNA is TGTGCCAGCAGCTTAGCGGGGGGGGCCTACGAGCAGTACTTC. Protein product: CASSLAGGAYEQYF.

J is TRBJ2-4 and V is TRBV9; TRBD1 agrees at 8 bases. The CDR3 contains 13 residues. The germline V gene has CDR1 SGDLS and CDR2 YYNGEE. With V trimmed by 4 bases and J by 6 bases, 3 bases remained unmatched. CDR3 residues: CASSKDRGNIQYF. CDR3 nucleotide sequence: TGTGCCAGCAGCAAAGACAGGGGAAACATTCAGTACTTC.

This chain uses TRBV3-1 (or the pseudogene TRBV3-2) with TRBJ2-7; possible D gene TRBD2, 6 bases. V lost 0 bases and J lost 0, with 12 bases in between. Germline lookup yields CDR1 LGHDT and CDR2 YNNKEL (reference sequence). The CDR3 loop spans 16 amino acids. The CDR3 sequence is CASSQDTGVFSYEQYF. The DNA of the CDR3 is TGTGCCAGCAGCCAAGACACGGGGGTCTTCTCCTACGAGCAGTACTTC.

The genes are TRBV10-3 and TRBJ1-4; D perhaps matches TRBD1 (6 bases). Trimming took 0 bases from V and 13 from J, leaving 9 bases between them. Germline CDR1 ENHRY, CDR2 SYGVKD. CDR3 size: 12 residues. The CDR3 bases are TGTGCCATCAGTGAGTCTGAGGGGGTACTGTTTTTT. As protein: CAISESEGVLFF.

This chain joins TRBV18 and TRBJ2-7, with D possibly TRBD2 on 5 matching bases. The CDR3 is 14 residues long. Trimming removed 2 bases from V and 0 bases from J, with 8 bases in between. Germline CDR1 is KGHSH and CDR2 is LQKENI. The CDR3 spells CASSPSADSYEQYF. The CDR3 DNA reads as TGTGCCAGCTCACCATCAGCGGACTCCTACGAGCAGTACTTC.

The chain couples TRBV4-1 to TRBJ2-7; 12 nucleotides line up with TRBD1. Trimming cost V 3 bases and J 5 bases; bases outside gene matches: 5. Germline CDR1 is MGHRA and CDR2 is YSYEKL. This CDR3 spans 15 amino acids. The CDR3 reads CASSQWDRGQNEQYF. The CDR3 DNA sequence: TGCGCCAGCAGCCAGTGGGACAGGGGGCAGAACGAGCAGTACTTC.

This clone was detected once. The V and J genes are TRBV12-5 and TRBJ2-5, with TRBD2 matching over 8 bases. The CDR3 totals 12 residues. Germline values: CDR1 LGHNT, CDR2 FRNRAP. The junction had 1 base not matched to a gene; V was cut back by 3 bases and J by 7 bases. The CDR3 DNA reads TGTGCTAGTGGTTTACGGGGGGGGACCCAGTACTTC. Its translation: CASGLRGGTQYF.

Comments on this clone: The same CDR3 is also encoded by other DNA sequences in this sample. This rearrangement joins TRBV7-2 to TRBJ2-7, with TRBD2 matching over 7 bases. V dropped 1 base and J dropped 2; count of bases not matched to a gene: 2. The CDR3 sequence is 14 residues long. Germline assignment: CDR1 SGHTA and CDR2 FQGNSA. CDR3 in amino acids: CASSLGGGTYEQYF. Here the CDR3 DNA reads TGTGCCAGCAGCTTAGGCGGGGGTACCTACGAGCAGTACTTC.

A single count supports this clone. V usage is TRBV5-1 and J usage is TRBJ1-5; D remains unclear. This CDR3 has 16 residues. Trimming removed 0 bases from V and 2 bases from J, with 12 bases in between. Germline CDR1 SGHRS, CDR2 YFSETQ. In DNA form, the CDR3 reads TGCGCCAGCAGCTTGGGGTCTGTTTCGGGCAATCAGCCCCAGCATTTT. Its translation: CASSLGSVSGNQPQHF. Full variable domain (rest looked up from reference TRBV5-1 and TRBJ1-5): KAGVTQTPRYLIKTRGQQVTLSCSPISGHRSVSWYQQTPGQGLQFLFEYFSETQRNKGNFPGRFSGRQFSNSRSEMNVSTLELGDSALYLCASSLGSVSGNQPQHFGDGTRLSIL.

The CDR3 nucleotides are TGCGCCAGCAGCTCGACAGGGGTCAACCTATTTGAAGCTTTCTTT. Translation: CASSSTGVNLFEAFF. V usage is TRBV5-1 and J usage is TRBJ1-1; 8 bases are a match to TRBD1. Germline loops: CDR1 SGHRS, CDR2 YFSETQ. The CDR3 length is 15 residues. With V trimmed by 3 bases and J by 7 bases, 11 bases remained unmatched.

The J gene is TRBJ2-1, the V gene TRBV11-1, with a possible D match to TRBD1 (6 bases). V dropped 3 bases and J dropped 6 bases, with 18 bases sitting between them. Germline V gene data show CDR1 as SGHAT and CDR2 as FQDESV (reference sequence). The length of the CDR3 is 16 residues. CDR3 in DNA: TGTGCCAGCAGCTTCAGGCAGGGGCCCCACGGCAATGAGCAGTTCTTC. Amino acids: CASSFRQGPHGNEQFF.

The chain links TRBV9 to TRBJ2-2, with D perhaps matching TRBD2 (6 bases). Per germline, CDR1 SGDLS and CDR2 YYNGEE. The CDR3 covers 16 residues. V dropped 4 bases and J dropped 1 base, with 14 bases sitting between them. The CDR3 protein is CASSPRVGGNTGELFF. The DNA of the CDR3 is TGTGCCAGCAGCCCCCGGGTGGGGGGGAACACCGGGGAGCTGTTTTTT.

This chain connects TRBV6-2 or TRBV6-3 to TRBJ2-3, with 10 bases lining up with TRBD2. Per the germline V gene, CDR1 is MNHEY and CDR2 is SVGEGT. The CDR3 is made up of 17 amino acids. With V trimmed by 5 bases and J by 0 bases, 8 bases remained unmatched. This CDR3 reads CASSGTGTSVSTDTQYF. The CDR3 coding sequence is TGTGCCAGCAGTGGGACCGGGACTAGCGTTAGCACAGATACGCAGTATTTT.

The chain joins TRBV6-1 to TRBJ2-7; D is possibly TRBD2 (6 bases). Germline V lookup: CDR1 MNHNS, CDR2 SASEGT. Between the trimmed V and J ends, which lost 6 bases and 4 bases, there was a span of 19 bases. This CDR3 is built from 15 residues. CDR3 residues: CASRQAGIPLYEQYF. The DNA for the CDR3 is TGTGCCAGCAGACAGGCGGGGATCCCGCTATACGAGCAGTACTTC.